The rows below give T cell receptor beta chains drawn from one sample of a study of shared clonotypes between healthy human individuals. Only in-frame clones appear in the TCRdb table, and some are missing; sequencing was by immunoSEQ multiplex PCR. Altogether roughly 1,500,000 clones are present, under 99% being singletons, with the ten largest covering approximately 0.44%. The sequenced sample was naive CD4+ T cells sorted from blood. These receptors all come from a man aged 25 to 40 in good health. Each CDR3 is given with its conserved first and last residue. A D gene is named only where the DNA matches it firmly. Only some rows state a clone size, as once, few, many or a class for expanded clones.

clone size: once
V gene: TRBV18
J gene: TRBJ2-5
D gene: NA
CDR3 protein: CASSPPSPKMVETQYF
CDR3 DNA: TGTGCCAGCTCACCACCTTCCCCCAAGATGGTAGAGACCCAGTACTTC

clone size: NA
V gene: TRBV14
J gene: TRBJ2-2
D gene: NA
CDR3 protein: CASSQKQGPPGELFF
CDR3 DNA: TGTGCCAGCAGCCAAAAACAGGGTCCTCCCGGGGAGCTGTTTTTT

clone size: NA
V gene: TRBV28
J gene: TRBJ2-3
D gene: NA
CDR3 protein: CASSSFSDTQYF
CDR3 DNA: TGTGCCAGCAGTTCCTTCTCCGATACGCAGTATTTT

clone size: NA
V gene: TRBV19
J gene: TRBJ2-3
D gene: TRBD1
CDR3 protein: CASRRTGVDTQYF
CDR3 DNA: TGTGCCAGTAGAAGAACAGGGGTTGATACGCAGTATTTT

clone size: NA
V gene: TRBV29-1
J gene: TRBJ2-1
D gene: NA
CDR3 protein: CSVVGGDNEQFF
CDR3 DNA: TGCAGCGTTGTAGGAGGGGACAATGAGCAGTTCTTC

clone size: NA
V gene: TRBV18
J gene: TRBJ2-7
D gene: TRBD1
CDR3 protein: CASSPPRDRHYEQYF
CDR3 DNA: TGTGCCAGCTCACCACCCCGGGACAGACACTACGAGCAGTACTTC

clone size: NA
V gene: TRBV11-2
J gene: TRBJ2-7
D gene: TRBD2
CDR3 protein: CASSSGTSGRIYEQYF
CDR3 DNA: TGTGCCAGCAGTTCCGGGACTAGCGGGAGAATCTACGAGCAGTACTTC

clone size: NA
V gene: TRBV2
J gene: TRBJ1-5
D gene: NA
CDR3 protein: CASGKVSGNQPQHF
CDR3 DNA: TGTGCCAGCGGGAAGGTGTCGGGCAATCAGCCCCAGCATTTT

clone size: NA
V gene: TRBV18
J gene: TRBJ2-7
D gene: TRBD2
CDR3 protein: CASSLSGRAAYEQYF
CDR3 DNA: TGTGCCAGCTCACTAAGCGGGAGGGCCGCCTACGAGCAGTACTTC

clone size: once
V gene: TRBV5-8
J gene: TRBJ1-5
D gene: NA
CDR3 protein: CASSLRFLQPQHF
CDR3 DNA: TGTGCCAGCAGCTTGAGGTTTCTTCAGCCCCAGCATTTT

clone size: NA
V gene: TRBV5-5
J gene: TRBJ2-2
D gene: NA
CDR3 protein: CASGPIRSQGPGELFF
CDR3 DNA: TGTGCCAGCGGACCAATAAGATCACAGGGCCCCGGGGAGCTGTTTTTT

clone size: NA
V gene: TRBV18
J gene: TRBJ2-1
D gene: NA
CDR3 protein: CASSPPGTGSEQFF
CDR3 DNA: TGTGCCAGCTCACCACCCGGAACAGGGAGTGAGCAGTTCTTC

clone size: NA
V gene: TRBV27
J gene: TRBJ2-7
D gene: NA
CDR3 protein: CASSLQKGGGRTYEQYF
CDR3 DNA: TGTGCCAGCAGTCTGCAAAAGGGTGGAGGCAGGACCTACGAGCAGTACTTC

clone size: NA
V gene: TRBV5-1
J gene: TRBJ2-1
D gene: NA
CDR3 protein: CASSLVGTVSSYNEQFF
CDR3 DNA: TGCGCCAGCAGCTTGGTTGGTACCGTGAGCTCCTACAATGAGCAGTTCTTC

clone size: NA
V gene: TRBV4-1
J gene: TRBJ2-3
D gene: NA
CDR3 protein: CASSEAHTQYF
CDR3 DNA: TGCGCCAGCAGTGAGGCACATACGCAGTATTTT

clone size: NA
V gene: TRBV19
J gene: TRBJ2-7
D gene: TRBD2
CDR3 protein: CASSILAGGIYEQYF
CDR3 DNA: TGTGCCAGTAGTATACTAGCGGGAGGGATATACGAGCAGTACTTC

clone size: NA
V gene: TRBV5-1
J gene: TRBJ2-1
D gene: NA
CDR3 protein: CASSLYSRRPSYNEQFF
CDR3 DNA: TGCGCCAGCAGCTTGTATTCGAGGAGGCCCTCCTACAATGAGCAGTTCTTC

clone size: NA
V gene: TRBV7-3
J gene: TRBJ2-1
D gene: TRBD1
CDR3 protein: CASSLRDRGDEQFF
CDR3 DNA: TGTGCCAGCAGCTTAAGGGACAGGGGCGATGAGCAGTTCTTC

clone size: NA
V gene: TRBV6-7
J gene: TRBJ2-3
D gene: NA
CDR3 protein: CASSHRADTQYF
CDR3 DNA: TGTGCCAGCAGTCACAGGGCAGATACGCAGTATTTT

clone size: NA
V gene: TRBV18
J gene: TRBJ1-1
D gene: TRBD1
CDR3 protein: CASSPYRGNAEAFF
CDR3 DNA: TGTGCCAGCTCACCCTACAGGGGCAACGCTGAAGCTTTCTTT

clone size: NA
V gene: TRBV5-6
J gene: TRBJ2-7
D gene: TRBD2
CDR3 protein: CASSQAGVGYEQYF
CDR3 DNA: TGTGCCAGCAGCCAAGCGGGAGTCGGATACGAGCAGTACTTC

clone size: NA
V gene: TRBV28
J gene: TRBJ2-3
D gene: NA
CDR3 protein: CASSGGDRTDTQYF
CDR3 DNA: TGTGCCAGCAGTGGCGGGGACCGCACAGATACGCAGTATTTT

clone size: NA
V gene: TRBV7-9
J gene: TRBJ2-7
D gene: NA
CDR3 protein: CASSPRNEQYF
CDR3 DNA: TGTGCCAGCAGCCCCCGGAACGAGCAGTACTTC

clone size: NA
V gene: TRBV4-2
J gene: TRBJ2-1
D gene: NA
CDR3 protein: CASSQDGRVYNEQFF
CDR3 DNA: TGTGCCAGCAGCCAAGATGGCAGGGTCTACAATGAGCAGTTCTTC